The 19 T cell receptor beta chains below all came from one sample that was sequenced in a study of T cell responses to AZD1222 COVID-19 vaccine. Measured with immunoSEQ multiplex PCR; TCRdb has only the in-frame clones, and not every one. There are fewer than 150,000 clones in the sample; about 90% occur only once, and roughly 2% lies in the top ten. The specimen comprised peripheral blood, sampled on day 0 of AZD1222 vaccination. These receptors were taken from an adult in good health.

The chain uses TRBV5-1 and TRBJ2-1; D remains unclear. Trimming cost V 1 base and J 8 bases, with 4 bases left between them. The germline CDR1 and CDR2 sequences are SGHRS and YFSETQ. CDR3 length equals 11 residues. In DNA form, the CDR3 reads TGCGCCAGCAGCTTGAGGGATGAGCAGTTCTTC. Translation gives CASSLRDEQFF.

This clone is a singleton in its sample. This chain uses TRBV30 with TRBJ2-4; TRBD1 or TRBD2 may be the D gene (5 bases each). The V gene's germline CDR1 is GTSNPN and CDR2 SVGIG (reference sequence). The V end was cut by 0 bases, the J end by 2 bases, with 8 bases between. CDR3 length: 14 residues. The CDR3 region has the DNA TGTGCCTGGAGTGTTGGGGGTACCAAAAACATTCAGTACTTC. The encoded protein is CAWSVGGTKNIQYF.

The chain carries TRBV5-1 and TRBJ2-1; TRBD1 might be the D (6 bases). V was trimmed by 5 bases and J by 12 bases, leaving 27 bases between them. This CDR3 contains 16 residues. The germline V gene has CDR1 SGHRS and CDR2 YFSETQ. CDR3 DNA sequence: TGCGCCAGCAGTTTCACTCGTTTGGGATCGGGACAAGCGCAGTTCTTC. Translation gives CASSFTRLGSGQAQFF.

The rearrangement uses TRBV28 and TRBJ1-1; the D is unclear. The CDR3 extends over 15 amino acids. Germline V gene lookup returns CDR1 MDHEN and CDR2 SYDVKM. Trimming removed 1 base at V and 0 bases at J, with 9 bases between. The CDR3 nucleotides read TGTGCCAGCAGTTTATCCCTTGTCATGAACACTGAAGCTTTCTTT. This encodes CASSLSLVMNTEAFF. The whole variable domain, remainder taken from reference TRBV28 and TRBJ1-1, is DVKVTQSSRYLVKRTGEKVFLECVQDMDHENMFWYRQDPGLGLRLIYFSYDVKMKEKGDIPEGYSVSREKKERFSLILESASTNQTSMYLCASSLSLVMNTEAFFGQGTRLTVV.

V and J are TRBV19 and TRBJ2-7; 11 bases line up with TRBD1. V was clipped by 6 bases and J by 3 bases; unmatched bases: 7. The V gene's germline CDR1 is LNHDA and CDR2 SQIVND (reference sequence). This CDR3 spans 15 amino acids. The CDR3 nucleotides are TGTGCCAGTAGGGGCGGACAGGGGGCGGTCTACGAGCAGTACTTC. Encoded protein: CASRGGQGAVYEQYF.

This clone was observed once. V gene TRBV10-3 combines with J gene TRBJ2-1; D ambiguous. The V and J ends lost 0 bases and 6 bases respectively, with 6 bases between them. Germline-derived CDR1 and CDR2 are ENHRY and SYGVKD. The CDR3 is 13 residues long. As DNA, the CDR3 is TGTGCCATCAGTGAGTCGGGTCGCAATGAGCAGTTCTTC. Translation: CAISESGRNEQFF.

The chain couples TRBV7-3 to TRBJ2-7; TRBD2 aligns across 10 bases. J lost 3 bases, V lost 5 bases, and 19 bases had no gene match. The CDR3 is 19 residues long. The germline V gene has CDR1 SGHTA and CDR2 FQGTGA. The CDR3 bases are TGTGCCAGCAGCCTACAACCGCCCGCTAGCGGGGGTGGTGGCTACGAGCAGTACTTC. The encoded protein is CASSLQPPASGGGGYEQYF. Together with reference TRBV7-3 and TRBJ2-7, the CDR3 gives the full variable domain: GAGVSQTPSNKVTEKGKYVELRCDPISGHTALYWYRQSLGQGPEFLIYFQGTGAADDSGLPNDRFFAVRPEGSVSTLKIQRTERGDSAVYLCASSLQPPASGGGGYEQYFGPGTRLTVT.

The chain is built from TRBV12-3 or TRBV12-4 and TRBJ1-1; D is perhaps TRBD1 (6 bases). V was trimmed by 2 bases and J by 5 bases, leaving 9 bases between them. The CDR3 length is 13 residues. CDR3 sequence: CASSLNRGTEAFF. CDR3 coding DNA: TGTGCCAGCAGTTTAAATAGGGGGACTGAAGCTTTCTTT.

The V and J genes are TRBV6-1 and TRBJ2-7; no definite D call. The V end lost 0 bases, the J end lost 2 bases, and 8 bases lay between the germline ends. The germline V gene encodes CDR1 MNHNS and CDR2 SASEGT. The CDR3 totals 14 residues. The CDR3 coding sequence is TGTGCCAGCAGTGAAGCTTGGGGAACCTACGAGCAGTACTTC. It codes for CASSEAWGTYEQYF.

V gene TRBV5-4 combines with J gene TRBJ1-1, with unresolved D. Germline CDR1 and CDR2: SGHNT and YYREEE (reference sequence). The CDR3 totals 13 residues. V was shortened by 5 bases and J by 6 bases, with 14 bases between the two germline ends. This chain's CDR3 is CASSSRGEPEAFF. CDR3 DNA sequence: TGTGCCAGCAGTTCTCGGGGAGAACCTGAAGCTTTCTTT.

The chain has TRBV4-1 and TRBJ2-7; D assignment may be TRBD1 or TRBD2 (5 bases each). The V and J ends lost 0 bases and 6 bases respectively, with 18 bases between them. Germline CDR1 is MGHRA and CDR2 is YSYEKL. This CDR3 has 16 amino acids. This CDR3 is CASSQERGRVVPEQYF. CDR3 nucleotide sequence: TGCGCCAGCAGCCAAGAACGGGGCAGGGTAGTCCCCGAGCAGTACTTC.

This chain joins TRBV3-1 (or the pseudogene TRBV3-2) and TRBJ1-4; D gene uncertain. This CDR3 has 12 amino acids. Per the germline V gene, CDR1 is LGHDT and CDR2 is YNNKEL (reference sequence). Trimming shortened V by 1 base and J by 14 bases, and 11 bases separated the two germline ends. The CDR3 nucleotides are TGTGCCAGCAGCCAAGGGACCAGTAGGCTGTTTTTT. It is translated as CASSQGTSRLFF.

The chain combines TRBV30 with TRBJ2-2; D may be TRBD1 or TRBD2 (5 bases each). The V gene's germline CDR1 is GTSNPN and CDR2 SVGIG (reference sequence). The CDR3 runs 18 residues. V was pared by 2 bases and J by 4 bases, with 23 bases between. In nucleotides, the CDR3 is TGTGCCTGGAGTCCTTACGACGGGGACGATTGGGTCACCGGGGAGCTGTTTTTT. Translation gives CAWSPYDGDDWVTGELFF. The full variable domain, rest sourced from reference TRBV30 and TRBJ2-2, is SQTIHQWPATLVQPVGSPLSLECTVEGTSNPNLYWYRQAAGRGLQLLFYSVGIGQISSEVPQNLSASRPQDRQFILSSKKLLLSDSGFYLCAWSPYDGDDWVTGELFFGEGSRLTVL.

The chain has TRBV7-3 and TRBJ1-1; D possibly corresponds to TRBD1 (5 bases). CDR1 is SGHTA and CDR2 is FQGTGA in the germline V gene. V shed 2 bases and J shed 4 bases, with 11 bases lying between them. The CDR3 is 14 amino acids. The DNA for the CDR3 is TGTGCCAGCAGCTTAGGAGAGGGGTTCACTGAAGCTTTCTTT. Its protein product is CASSLGEGFTEAFF.

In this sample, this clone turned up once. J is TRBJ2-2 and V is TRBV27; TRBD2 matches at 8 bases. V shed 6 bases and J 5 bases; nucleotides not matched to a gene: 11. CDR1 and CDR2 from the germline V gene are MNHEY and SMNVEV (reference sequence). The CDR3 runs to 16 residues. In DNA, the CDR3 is TGTGCCAGCAGCCTCCGCGGGGGACTAGTGACCGGGGAGCTGTTTTTT. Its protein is CASSLRGGLVTGELFF.

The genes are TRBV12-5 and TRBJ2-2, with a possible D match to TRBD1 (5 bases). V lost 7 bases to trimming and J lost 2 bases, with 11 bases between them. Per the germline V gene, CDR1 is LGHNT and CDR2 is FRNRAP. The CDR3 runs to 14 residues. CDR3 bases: TGTGCTAGTGCCACGGACATTAACACCGGGGAGCTGTTTTTT. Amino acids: CASATDINTGELFF.

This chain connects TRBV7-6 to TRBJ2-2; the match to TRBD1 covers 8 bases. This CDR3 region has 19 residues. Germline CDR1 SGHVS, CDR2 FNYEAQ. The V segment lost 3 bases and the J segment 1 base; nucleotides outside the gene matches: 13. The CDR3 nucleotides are TGTGCCAGCAGCTTGCAGGGGGCCCCCTATACGAAGAACACCGGGGAGCTGTTTTTT. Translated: CASSLQGAPYTKNTGELFF.

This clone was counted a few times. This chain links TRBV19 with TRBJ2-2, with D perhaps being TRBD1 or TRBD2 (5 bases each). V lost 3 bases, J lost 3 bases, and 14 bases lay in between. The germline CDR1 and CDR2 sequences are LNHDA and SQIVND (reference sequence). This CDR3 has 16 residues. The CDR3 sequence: CASSIEHGGYTGELFF. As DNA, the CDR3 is TGTGCCAGTAGTATTGAGCATGGGGGTTACACCGGGGAGCTGTTTTTT.

CDR3 nucleotides: TGTGCCAGCAGCCGTAAACAGGGCGGGAACACTGAAGCTTTCTTT. Translated, it gives CASSRKQGGNTEAFF. The chain employs TRBV3-1 (or the pseudogene TRBV3-2) and TRBJ1-1; D may be TRBD1 (6 bases). The CDR3 spans 15 residues. The germline V gene encodes CDR1 LGHDT and CDR2 YNNKEL (reference sequence). V lost 4 bases and J lost 1, with 13 bases in between.